The clone carrying this TCR beta chain was recorded only once. Its antigen remains unidentified. Germline is not matched at one junction end, which may reflect a read error. PCR primers comprised 60 Vbeta and 13 Jbeta primers. This table comes from immunoSEQ multiplex PCR, and its TCRdb copy is limited to in-frame clones, with some not included. The table includes roughly 170,000 clones, around 80% detected once. These data belong to a study of cytomegalovirus exposure and HLA in healthy donors. Study findings and constraints: In a later analysis, HLA-C alleles had the fewest associated TCRs, DRB1 alleles the most.

Per the germline V gene, CDR1 is SGHRS and CDR2 is YFSETQ. The CDR3 is 15 amino acids. This sequence originates from a woman in her forties or fifties in good health and CMV-seropositive. The sequencing sample was made of PBMCs. The V and J genes are TRBV5-1 and TRBJ1-1; D may be TRBD1 (5 bases). Here the CDR3 reads CASGGTGQTNSEAFF. CDR3 coding DNA: TGCGCCAGCGGGGGGACGGGGCAGACCAACAGTGAAGCTTTCTTT.